These T cell receptor beta chains were read from a single sample in a study of T-cell reconstitution after alpha-beta-depleted transplantation in children. TCRdb redid the calling of the PCR reads with MiXCR, one entry per CDR3 protein. The sample yields over 200,000 distinct CDR3 sequences, roughly 9% seen once. This specimen was PBMCs from the stem cell graft donor, taken from the stem cell graft. The receptor source for this set is a human donor who donated a stem cell graft to a child with acute lymphoblastic leukemia. Both conserved end residues are part of each CDR3. D genes are given only for firm matches. Clone size is shown for a subset of rows, as once, few, many or a class of expanded clone.

>-|TRBV29-1|few|TRBJ2-5
CSVAGSYQETQYF
TGCAGCGTTGCGGGCAGCTACCAAGAGACCCAGTACTTC
>-|TRBV12-3/TRBV12-4|few|TRBJ1-1
CASSPESNTEAFF
TGTGCCAGCAGCCCTGAGTCGAACACTGAAGCTTTCTTT
>-|TRBV27|few|TRBJ1-2
CASRLGTEYGYTF
TGTGCCAGCAGACTAGGGACGGAATATGGCTACACCTTC
>TRBD1|TRBV20-1|-|TRBJ2-5
CSAGGGQGAQETQYF
TGCAGTGCTGGGGGGGGACAGGGGGCGCAGGAGACCCAGTACTTC
>TRBD1|TRBV10-2|many|TRBJ1-6
CASSYRGLWNSPLHF
TGCGCCAGCAGTTACAGGGGGCTATGGAATTCACCCCTCCACTTT
>-|TRBV5-1|-|TRBJ2-2
CASSAGLNTGELFF
TGCGCCAGCAGCGCAGGACTGAACACCGGGGAGCTGTTTTTT
>TRBD1|TRBV18|many|TRBJ2-7
CASSPSTGEFDEQYF
TGTGCCAGCTCACCATCAACAGGGGAGTTCGACGAGCAGTACTTC
>-|TRBV7-9|many|TRBJ1-2
CASSTELGGLIGYGYTF
TGTGCCAGCAGCACTGAGCTCGGGGGGCTAATCGGGTATGGCTACACCTTC
>TRBD1|TRBV6-5|-|TRBJ1-2
CASSYDRGPNYGYTF
TGTGCCAGCAGTTATGACAGGGGTCCGAACTATGGCTACACCTTC
>TRBD2|TRBV4-2|few|TRBJ2-2
CASRHLGVGGGPSSPGELFF
TGTGCCAGCAGGCATTTGGGGGTTGGGGGGGGTCCTTCCTCCCCCGGGGAGCTGTTTTTT
>-|TRBV25-1|few|TRBJ2-5
CASSEYSGVETQYF
TGTGCCAGCAGTGAATATTCGGGGGTAGAGACCCAGTACTTC
>TRBD1|TRBV11-2|-|TRBJ2-1
CASSLVGPGTGPVVAYNEQFF
TGTGCCAGCAGCTTAGTGGGGCCCGGGACAGGCCCCGTAGTAGCCTACAATGAGCAGTTCTTC
>-|TRBV10-1|-|TRBJ1-4
CASSDDGGVLKEKLFF
TGCGCCAGCAGTGACGATGGCGGCGTGCTAAAAGAAAAACTGTTTTTT
>TRBD2|TRBV7-8|many|TRBJ2-3
CASGTNMDTQYF
TGTGCCAGCGGGACTAATATGGATACGCAGTATTTT
>-|TRBV5-1|many|TRBJ1-1
CASGQTMNTEAFF
TGCGCCAGTGGTCAGACAATGAACACTGAAGCTTTCTTT
>-|TRBV6-5|-|TRBJ2-3
CASSLYGQTDTQYF
TGTGCCAGCAGTTTGTACGGGCAGACAGATACGCAGTATTTT
>-|TRBV3-1|few|TRBJ2-7
CASSQGDNAYEQYF
TGTGCCAGCAGCCAAGGGGACAACGCCTACGAGCAGTACTTC
>-|TRBV5-1|many|TRBJ2-7
CASSPTQGIPYEQYF
TGCGCCAGCAGCCCGACTCAGGGAATTCCCTACGAGCAGTACTTC
>-|TRBV5-1|many|TRBJ1-2
CASSPRDAYYGYTF
TGCGCCAGCAGCCCCCGGGACGCCTACTATGGCTACACCTTC
>-|TRBV6-1|-|TRBJ2-7
CASSKAFRKGGEQYF
TGTGCCAGCAGCAAAGCGTTTCGTAAAGGGGGCGAGCAGTACTTC
>-|TRBV7-6|many|TRBJ1-1
CASSLGGTGNTEAFF
TGTGCCAGCAGCTTAGGTGGGACGGGTAACACTGAAGCTTTCTTT
>-|TRBV10-3|few|TRBJ1-3
CAIRPMGGTSGNTIYF
TGTGCCATCAGGCCGATGGGGGGAACCTCTGGAAACACCATATATTTT
>TRBD1|TRBV2|-|TRBJ1-3
CASTRGTGENSGNTIYF
TGTGCCAGCACTAGGGGAACAGGGGAAAACTCCGGAAACACCATATATTTT
>-|TRBV14|-|TRBJ2-3
CASSPWGARATDTQYF
TGTGCCAGCAGCCCCTGGGGAGCGCGGGCCACAGATACGCAGTATTTT
>-|TRBV3-1|many|TRBJ2-7
CASSPGAAGSEQYF
TGTGCCAGCAGCCCCGGGGCAGCGGGCTCCGAGCAGTACTTC
>-|TRBV5-6|-|TRBJ1-4
CASSSLDYTNEKLFF
TGTGCCAGCAGCTCCCTTGATTATACTAATGAAAAACTGTTTTTT